The 13 T cell receptor beta chains below come from one sample, sequenced in a study of beta chain features in type 1 diabetes. Isolated RNA was reverse transcribed in full, so expressed TCRB transcripts were sequenced. The repertoire was sequenced with immunoSEQ multiplex PCR; TCRdb's copy has only in-frame clones and lacks some. The data show fewer than 400,000 clones, with roughly 8% seen just once and around 0.45% held by the top ten. Sequencing was performed on central memory CD4+ T cells from blood. The receptor set was obtained from a young woman in good health.

This clone has ten or more counts. For the CDR3, the DNA is TGTGCCAGCAGTCGGGGACTAGGCTCAGATACGCAGTATTTT. Its protein is CASSRGLGSDTQYF. The gene calls are TRBV6-6 and TRBJ2-3, with TRBD2 matching 8 bases. CDR3 size: 14 residues. The V gene's germline CDR1 is MNHNY and CDR2 SVGAGI (reference sequence). V dropped 5 bases and J dropped 4; count of bases not matched to a gene: 5.

The chain links TRBV2 to TRBJ2-5; D call uncertain. CDR3 length: 11 residues. The germline V gene encodes CDR1 SNHLY and CDR2 FYNNEI. V lost 7 bases, J lost 5 bases, and 8 bases lay in between. The CDR3 loop reads CASTPEETQYF. The CDR3 region has the DNA TGTGCCAGCACCCCCGAGGAGACCCAGTACTTC.

The chain employs TRBV4-3 and TRBJ2-1, with 7 bases identical to TRBD2. CDR1 LGHNA and CDR2 YSLEER come from the germline V gene. This CDR3 spans 15 amino acids. After removal of 1 base from V and 0 bases from J, the junction contained 0 bases not matched to a gene. As DNA, the CDR3 is TGCGCCAGCAGCCAAGGGGACTACTCCTACAATGAGCAGTTCTTC. It encodes CASSQGDYSYNEQFF.

A few counts support this clone. This chain connects TRBV10-3 to TRBJ2-6; weak D call: TRBD1 (6 bases). The germline gives CDR1 ENHRY, CDR2 SYGVKD. CDR3 length equals 17 residues. The ends were cut back, 5 bases at V and 2 bases at J, with 16 bases in the middle. Here the CDR3 DNA reads TGTGCCATCAGTCCGACAGGCGCAATCCCTGGGGCCAACGTCCTGACTTTC. Translated, it gives CAISPTGAIPGANVLTF.

This clone occurred a few times. This chain links TRBV7-9 with TRBJ2-3, with 10 positions matching TRBD1. Looked up from germline, CDR1 is SEHNR and CDR2 is FQNEAQ (reference sequence). Trimming removed 5 bases from V and 8 bases from J; junction bases left unmatched: 7. The CDR3 is 14 residues long. The CDR3 coding sequence is TGTGCCAGCAGCCCTGGGACAGGGGCCCGTACGCAGTATTTT. It translates to CASSPGTGARTQYF.

This clone was observed a few times. The chain carries TRBV7-2 and TRBJ2-1; 9 positions match TRBD2. This CDR3 has 15 residues. CDR1 is SGHTA, CDR2 FQGNSA, per germline. The J segment lost 5 bases and the V segment lost 1 base, leaving 3 bases of the junction unmatched. In DNA, the CDR3 is TGTGCCAGCAGCTTAGAGCTAGCGGGGCACAATGAGCAGTTCTTC. It translates to CASSLELAGHNEQFF. Variable domain in full (rest from reference TRBV7-2 and TRBJ2-1): GAGVSQSPSNKVTEKGKDVELRCDPISGHTALYWYRQSLGQGLEFLIYFQGNSAPDKSGLPSDRFSAERTGGSVSTLTIQRTQQEDSAVYLCASSLELAGHNEQFFGPGTRLTVL.

The chain is built from TRBV28 and TRBJ2-7; 12 bases are a match to TRBD2. The CDR3 totals 15 residues. V shed 6 bases, J shed 3 bases, and the junction held 6 bases outside the gene matches. Germline CDR1 and CDR2: MDHEN and SYDVKM. The CDR3: CASSTATSGSYEQYF. The CDR3 nucleotides are TGTGCCAGCAGCACCGCGACTAGCGGGAGCTACGAGCAGTACTTC.

This clone was recorded a few times. The V gene is TRBV2, the J gene TRBJ2-5, with 9 bases lining up with TRBD2. The CDR3 covers 13 residues. Unmatched junction bases numbered 4, after V lost 8 bases and J lost 3 bases. Germline CDR1 reads SNHLY; CDR2 reads FYNNEI. The DNA for the CDR3 is TGTGCCAGCGGGTCTAGCGGGAAAGAGACCCAGTACTTC. Translation gives CASGSSGKETQYF.

Only a few counts were recorded for this clone. In DNA form, the CDR3 reads TGCGCCAGCAGCCAACAGATCGGGACTAGCGGGAGCTATGAGCAGTTCTTC. It yields the protein CASSQQIGTSGSYEQFF. The chain carries TRBV4-3 and TRBJ2-1; TRBD2 aligns across 14 bases. This CDR3 region has 17 residues. The junction had 8 bases not matched to a gene; V was cut back by 2 bases and J by 8 bases. Germline assignment: CDR1 LGHNA and CDR2 YSLEER.

The rearrangement uses TRBV9 and TRBJ1-6, with 8 bases fitting TRBD1. The CDR3 is 15 amino acids. Per germline, CDR1 SGDLS and CDR2 YYNGEE. Trimming at V came to 0 bases and at J to 7 bases, leaving 3 bases not matched to a gene. Here the CDR3 DNA reads TGTGCCAGCAGCGTAGGTAGGACAGGGAATTCACCCCTCCACTTT. Encoded protein: CASSVGRTGNSPLHF.

The V and J genes are TRBV7-8 and TRBJ1-5, with D uncertain. Between the trimmed V and J ends, which lost 5 bases and 5 bases, there was a span of 7 bases. The CDR3 totals 12 residues. In germline, CDR1 is SGHVS, CDR2 FQNEAQ. CDR3: CASSEWDQPQHF. In DNA, the CDR3 is TGTGCCAGCAGCGAGTGGGATCAGCCCCAGCATTTT.

This chain joins TRBV18 and TRBJ2-5; TRBD2 agrees at 7 bases. Germline assignment: CDR1 KGHSH and CDR2 LQKENI. The CDR3 extends over 16 amino acids. V lost 1 base, J lost 4 bases, and 9 bases stayed unmatched. The CDR3 region has the DNA TGTGCCAGCTCACCACTGGATGGGAGGGGAAGAGAGACCCAGTACTTC. Its translation: CASSPLDGRGRETQYF.

This clone was observed a handful of times. This sequence joins TRBV2 and TRBJ2-1, with 10 bases matching TRBD2. The junction had 10 bases not matched to a gene; V was cut back by 5 bases and J by 9 bases. CDR3 length: 15 amino acids. The V gene's germline CDR1 is SNHLY and CDR2 FYNNEI. The CDR3 DNA follows: TGTGCCAGCAGTCAACTGGGACTAGCGTTCGGTGAGCAGTTCTTC. As protein: CASSQLGLAFGEQFF. Based on the CDR3 plus reference TRBV2 and TRBJ2-1, the full variable domain is EPEVTQTPSHQVTQMGQEVILRCVPISNHLYFYWYRQILGQKVEFLVSFYNNEISEKSEIFDDQFSVERPDGSNFTLKIRSTKLEDSAMYFCASSQLGLAFGEQFFGPGTRLTVL.